This T cell receptor beta chain was identified in a study of Graves' ophthalmopathy and Graves' hyperthyroidism. Amplifying from RNA transcripts, the study obtained TCR beta CDR3 regions. The authors performed first-round RT-PCR with HTBI primers and then a second-round multiplex PCR. TCRdb ran MiXCR on the multiplex PCR reads and lists one entry per CDR3 protein. The data contain some 400,000 distinct CDR3 sequences, about 18% of them singletons. The germline V gene has CDR1 MNHGY and CDR2 SVAAGI. Trimming left V 6 bases short and J 2 bases short, with 20 bases between. The length of the CDR3 is 16 residues.

This clonotype was sampled from a woman aged 18-35 years with Graves' ophthalmopathy. Sequenced sample: peripheral blood. V usage is TRBV6-9 and J usage is TRBJ2-7, with D perhaps assigned TRBD1 or TRBD2 (5 bases each). Written as DNA, the CDR3 is TGTGCCAGCAGCCCGACCCCTTTAGGGACCGCCTACGAGCAGTACTTC. Translating it yields CASSPTPLGTAYEQYF.